This T cell receptor beta chain derives from a study of T cells after yellow fever vaccination. Conversion of TCR transcripts into cDNA relied on 5'RACE template switching, which added a universal primer site and UMIs. A single record per CDR3 protein comes from TCRdb applying MiXCR to the 5' RACE reads. The sample includes 300,000 to 350,000 distinct CDR3 sequences, 3.5% to 5% of them seen just once. Study findings and constraints: Most clones from primary vaccination were detected again post-booster (approximately 96% CD4, about 88% CD8).

Turning to this clonotype: Its antigen is unknown.

The clonotype comes from a young man who received the YFV17D yellow fever vaccine. This sample comprised PBMCs, obtained 15 days after the yellow fever booster vaccination.

CDR3 bases: TGTGCCAGCAGCTTATCCCCTCGACAGGGGCGCTCATATGGCTACACCTTC. Protein: CASSLSPRQGRSYGYTF. The chain links TRBV7-2 to TRBJ1-2; 8 nucleotides align to TRBD1. The CDR3 is 17 amino acids. Germline values: CDR1 SGHTA, CDR2 FQGNSA. Trimming at V came to 2 bases and at J to 5 bases, leaving 13 bases not matched to a gene.